The 3 T cell receptor beta chains below were found in one sample sequenced in a study of T cells after yellow fever vaccination. TCRdb redid the calling of the 5' RACE reads with MiXCR, one entry per CDR3 protein. This table has 250,000 to 350,000 distinct CDR3 sequences, about 4.5% appearing once. The sequencing here drew on PBMCs, taken 15 days after the yellow fever booster vaccination. The receptors derive from a man in his late teens or twenties who received the YFV17D yellow fever vaccine.

The chain is built from TRBV7-9 and TRBJ2-5, with TRBD1 matching over 7 bases. The CDR3 length is 13 residues. Germline assignment: CDR1 SEHNR and CDR2 FQNEAQ (reference sequence). Germline trimming cut 10 bases from V and 3 bases from J; bases unmatched to any gene: 8. CDR3 loop: CATARDSKETQYF. The DNA of the CDR3 is TGTGCCACCGCCCGGGACAGCAAAGAGACCCAGTACTTC.

The V and J genes are TRBV20-1 and TRBJ1-1; TRBD1 might be the D (5 bases). Germline CDR1 is DFQATT and CDR2 is SNEGSKA (reference sequence). V lost 0 bases and J lost 4, with 15 bases in between. The CDR3 has 15 residues. The DNA of the CDR3 is TGCAGTGCTAGAGATGGGGCGAGGGGCGGCACTGAAGCTTTCTTT. The encoded protein is CSARDGARGGTEAFF.

This clonotype turned up a few times. This CDR3 is CASSVGGLIDTEAFF. The CDR3, as DNA: TGTGCCAGCAGTGTAGGGGGCTTGATAGACACTGAAGCTTTCTTT. The rearrangement joins TRBV6-1 to TRBJ1-1; 7 bases agree with TRBD1. CDR1 MNHNS and CDR2 SASEGT come from the germline V gene. Trimming at V came to 4 bases and at J to 3 bases, leaving 8 bases not matched to a gene. CDR3 length: 15 residues.